This TCR beta chain was obtained from a study of blood T cell repertoires in COVID-19. Turning to the study itself: Whether acute or convalescent, the COVID-19 samples came from the United States, Italy and Spain.

Method: immunoSEQ multiplex PCR; TCRdb's copy keeps in-frame clones and lacks some. The table has about 170,000 clones, about 80% seen once; the top ten hold around 9.9%. Material for sequencing was peripheral blood. The TCR originated in a man aged 65 to 79 with active or convalescent COVID-19.

The CDR3 bases are TGTGCCAGCAGTTTTCGACTAAGCGGGGCTTGGGGGGAAGCTGGGTACGAGCAGTACTTC. Its translation: CASSFRLSGAWGEAGYEQYF. The chain employs TRBV27 and TRBJ2-7; 7 positions agree with TRBD2. Losses at the gene ends were 3 bases for V and 4 bases for J; bases not matched to a gene: 24. From germline, CDR1 is MNHEY and CDR2 SMNVEV (reference sequence). The CDR3 consists of 20 residues.